This TCR beta chain was sequenced for a study of response to subunit inactivated influenza vaccine. Study-wide points: Seasonal influenza vaccination, on each occasion, was suggested by the authors to recruit few new T cells.

TCRdb called the RT-PCR reads again in MiXCR, with one record for every CDR3 protein. The sample includes fewer than 600,000 distinct CDR3 sequences, approximately 7.3% of them seen just once. The CDR3 spans 14 residues. V lost 6 bases, J lost 3 bases, and 12 bases lay in between. Germline-derived CDR1 and CDR2 are DFQATT and SNEGSKA (reference sequence). This clonotype was observed a few times. The antigen remains unidentified. The clonotype comes from a man between 50 and 75 years old who received an inactivated influenza vaccine. J is TRBJ1-6 and V is TRBV20-1, with D tentatively TRBD1 (6 bases). This specimen consisted of PBMCs from blood, obtained roughly 24 months after vaccination. The CDR3 spells CSADTGLYNSPLHF. CDR3 DNA: TGCAGTGCAGACACAGGGCTCTATAATTCACCCCTCCACTTT.